These 19 T cell receptor beta chains came from one sample sequenced in a study of blood T cells in healthy people across ages. It was with a sample-barcoded 5' primer and a J-beta primer mix that a second PCR of about 6 to 12 cycles was run. TCRdb called the 5' RACE reads again in MiXCR, with one record for every CDR3 protein. The table records approximately 800,000 distinct CDR3 sequences, around 62% of them present only once. The material sequenced was blood. The receptors here all came from a man aged 30 to 45 in good health.

The table lists this clonotype with a count of one. V usage is TRBV7-3 and J usage is TRBJ2-1; weak D call: TRBD1 (5 bases). Germline V gene lookup returns CDR1 SGHTA and CDR2 FQGTGA. CDR3 length: 14 amino acids. V lost 3 bases to trimming and J lost 2 bases, with 8 bases between them. DNA for the CDR3: TGTGCCAGCAGCTTGGACAAAACCTACAATGAGCAGTTCTTC. As protein: CASSLDKTYNEQFF.

V usage is TRBV7-2 and J usage is TRBJ2-1; D is uncertain. CDR1 and CDR2 (germline): SGHTA, FQGNSA. The CDR3 spans 15 residues. V lost 0 bases to trimming and J lost 7 bases, with 13 bases between them. CDR3 bases: TGTGCCAGCAGCTTAGCGTGGCGAGAGACGAATGAGCAGTTCTTC. The encoded protein is CASSLAWRETNEQFF.

The chain joins TRBV11-2 to TRBJ2-1, with 7 bases matching TRBD1. CDR3 length equals 15 residues. Unmatched junction bases numbered 5, after V lost 4 bases and J lost 2 bases. Germline CDR1 and CDR2: SGHAT and FQNNGV. CDR3: CASSYGQEAYNEQFF. CDR3 coding DNA: TGTGCCAGCAGCTACGGACAGGAAGCCTACAATGAGCAGTTCTTC.

The chain joins TRBV12-3 or TRBV12-4 to TRBJ2-2, with 9 bases aligning to TRBD1. The CDR3 totals 13 residues. V shed 6 bases and J 8 bases; nucleotides not matched to a gene: 4. CDR3 DNA sequence: TGTGCCAGCAGCGGACAGGGGAGGGGGGAGCTGTTTTTT. This gives the protein CASSGQGRGELFF.

This chain uses TRBV6-1 with TRBJ2-7, with 8 bases fitting TRBD2. V was clipped by 8 bases and J by 2 bases; unmatched bases: 14. The germline V gene has CDR1 MNHNS and CDR2 SASEGT. The CDR3 is made up of 16 amino acids. The CDR3 protein is CASLYDSGGSPYEQYF. Here the CDR3 DNA reads TGTGCCAGCCTCTACGACAGCGGGGGATCCCCCTACGAGCAGTACTTC.

The V call is TRBV6-1, the J call TRBJ2-1, with TRBD1 matching 9 bases. There are 15 residues in the CDR3. Germline CDR1 MNHNS, CDR2 SASEGT. Trimming cost V 2 bases and J 9 bases; bases outside gene matches: 8. The CDR3 sequence is CASSERDRVSGEQFF. The CDR3 bases are TGTGCCAGCAGTGAACGGGACAGGGTCAGTGGTGAGCAGTTCTTC.

The chain links TRBV2 to TRBJ1-4, with D hard to call. Germline CDR1 reads SNHLY; CDR2 reads FYNNEI. CDR3 length: 16 amino acids. V lost 6 bases and J 0 bases, leaving 14 bases between the germline ends. The CDR3 nucleotides read TGTGCCAGCAGCCGCGGAGACGCGACAACTAATGAAAAACTGTTTTTT. Protein product: CASSRGDATTNEKLFF. Full variable domain (missing parts from reference TRBV2 and TRBJ1-4): EPEVTQTPSHQVTQMGQEVILRCVPISNHLYFYWYRQILGQKVEFLVSFYNNEISEKSEIFDDQFSVERPDGSNFTLKIRSTKLEDSAMYFCASSRGDATTNEKLFFGSGTQLSVL.

This chain uses TRBV18 with TRBJ1-5, with D possibly being TRBD1 (5 bases). Germline CDR1 KGHSH, CDR2 LQKENI. The ends were cut back, 6 bases at V and 4 bases at J, with 19 bases in the middle. The CDR3 spans 16 residues. This CDR3 reads CASSLSGPGGNQPQHF. The CDR3 region has the DNA TGTGCCAGCTCCCTGTCGGGACCCGGGGGAAATCAGCCCCAGCATTTT.

The rearrangement links TRBV6-6 to TRBJ2-1; 7 bases align to TRBD2. Germline V gene sequence: CDR1 MNHNY, CDR2 SVGAGI (reference sequence). This CDR3 has 13 residues. V shed 8 bases, J shed 3 bases, and the junction held 4 bases outside the gene matches. The CDR3 region has the DNA TGTGCCAGCCTGGGAGGGTACTACAATGAGCAGTTCTTC. This codes for CASLGGYYNEQFF.

The J gene is TRBJ1-4, the V gene TRBV18; D is unclear. The CDR3 sequence is 15 residues long. Germline V lookup: CDR1 KGHSH, CDR2 LQKENI. Trimming took 6 bases from V and 0 from J, leaving 11 bases between them. CDR3 in DNA: TGTGCCAGCTCGCCGTCTCAGGCAACTAATGAAAAACTGTTTTTT. This translates into CASSPSQATNEKLFF.

This clonotype has a single count. V is TRBV6-5 and J is TRBJ2-1; no definite D call. The CDR3 consists of 16 residues. Germline CDR1 MNHEY, CDR2 SVGAGI. Trimming stripped 6 bases from V and 2 bases from J, with 17 bases between. CDR3 sequence (DNA): TGTGCCAGCAGGTTTTCTGGTGGTTCCCCCTACAATGAGCAGTTCTTC. Translating gives CASRFSGGSPYNEQFF.

The chain combines TRBV5-1 with TRBJ2-7; D gene unclear. The germline V and J ends were trimmed by 0 bases and 0 bases, with 7 bases remaining between them. Germline CDR1 and CDR2: SGHRS and YFSETQ. The CDR3 runs 14 residues. CDR3 coding DNA: TGCGCCAGCAGCTTGGTCACTGTCTCCTACGAGCAGTACTTC. Translation: CASSLVTVSYEQYF.

This clonotype was found a few times. The rearrangement uses TRBV7-9 and TRBJ1-4; no reliable D call. CDR3 length: 13 amino acids. The germline gives CDR1 SEHNR, CDR2 FQNEAQ (reference sequence). V gave up 7 bases and J gave up 4 bases, with 10 bases separating them. In nucleotides, the CDR3 is TGTGCCAGCAAATGGCCTGGTAATGAAAAACTGTTTTTT. Encoded protein: CASKWPGNEKLFF.

This chain links TRBV11-2 with TRBJ2-1; D call uncertain. There are 15 residues in the CDR3. Deletions cut 5 bases from V and 0 bases from J, with 11 bases between. Germline V gene lookup returns CDR1 SGHAT and CDR2 FQNNGV. The DNA for the CDR3 is TGTGCCAGCAGCCGTTCACGGAGCTCCTACAATGAGCAGTTCTTC. Its protein product is CASSRSRSSYNEQFF.

This clonotype was seen only a few times. The chain couples TRBV29-1 to TRBJ2-6, with 7 nucleotides matching TRBD1. This CDR3 region has 17 residues. V lost 1 base, J lost 0 bases, and 6 bases stayed unmatched. Germline V CDR1 and CDR2: SQVTM, ANQGSEA. CDR3 in amino acids: CSVEGGTAGSGANVLTF. Here the CDR3 DNA reads TGCAGCGTTGAAGGAGGGACAGCCGGCTCTGGGGCCAACGTCCTGACTTTC.

DNA for the CDR3: TGTGCCAGCAGCGTAGGTGGCTCCGGGGAGCTGTTTTTT. Residues: CASSVGGSGELFF. The V call is TRBV9, the J call TRBJ2-2, with D unclear. Trimming shortened V by 0 bases and J by 6 bases, and 6 bases separated the two germline ends. CDR1 and CDR2 (germline): SGDLS, YYNGEE. The CDR3 has 13 residues.

The J gene is TRBJ1-5, the V gene TRBV20-1; maybe TRBD1 (6 bases). This CDR3 contains 16 residues. CDR1 is DFQATT, CDR2 SNEGSKA, per germline (reference sequence). V was clipped by 3 bases and J by 0 bases, with 15 bases between them. The CDR3 coding sequence is TGCAGTGCTAGTCTTTTCCAGGGGTATAGCAATCAGCCCCAGCATTTT. Its translation is CSASLFQGYSNQPQHF.

The CDR3 nucleotides are TGTGCCAGCAGGGAGGGACAGGCGAACACTGAAGCTTTCTTT. It translates to CASREGQANTEAFF. The J gene is TRBJ1-1, the V gene TRBV2; 8 bases map to TRBD1. Germline V gene lookup returns CDR1 SNHLY and CDR2 FYNNEI. V shed 6 bases, J shed 1 base, and the junction held 4 bases outside the gene matches. CDR3 length: 14 amino acids.

V usage is TRBV7-3 and J usage is TRBJ2-3; 7 nucleotides agree with TRBD1. Germline V gives CDR1 SGHTA, CDR2 FQGTGA. This CDR3 is 15 amino acids long. With V trimmed by 4 bases and J by 2 bases, 6 bases remained unmatched. CDR3 bases: TGTGCCAGCAGCTCGCACACAGGGGACACAGATACGCAGTATTTT. This sequence encodes CASSSHTGDTDTQYF.